The text below deals with one T cell receptor (beta chain). Antigen: not known. J was trimmed by 3 bases and V by 5 bases; bases with no gene match: 10. CDR3 length equals 15 residues. From germline, CDR1 is SGHVS and CDR2 FNYEAQ. This specimen comes from a study of T cell repertoires in cytomegalovirus infection. Each CDR3 protein is one row after TCRdb ran MiXCR on the reads. This table has around 58,000 distinct CDR3 sequences, around 20% appearing once. J is TRBJ2-7 and V is TRBV7-6; 7 bases map to TRBD1. The sequence derives from a human donor in good health (CMV status not recorded). Some clones in this sample may be carry-over from other donors' samples. Sequenced material: CD8+ T cells from cultured PBMCs, taken from culture after CMV antigen stimulation. CDR3 coding DNA: TGTGCCAGCAGCCGACGACAGGGACAAAACTACGAGCAGTACTTC. Translation gives CASSRRQGQNYEQYF.